The 2 T cell receptor beta chains reported below all come from one sample, sequenced in a study of CD8 T cells in ankylosing spondylitis. A single record per CDR3 protein comes from TCRdb applying MiXCR to the 5' RACE reads. The top ten clones hold 0.89% of a sample with about 450,000 distinct CDR3 sequences, roughly 27% of them seen once. Study-wide results and limits: Roughly eight highly homologous variants made up a TCR beta motif that seemed to typify ankylosing spondylitis blood.

These receptors' targets are unknown. The sequenced material came from blood, either unsorted or a sorted T cell fraction (not recorded which). The receptors come from a male donor with ankylosing spondylitis.

The rearrangement uses TRBV20-1 and TRBJ1-2; TRBD1 is a possible D gene (5 bases). The CDR3 has 11 residues. Germline-derived CDR1 and CDR2 are DFQATT and SNEGSKA (reference sequence). The CDR3 nucleotides read TGCCAACTCGACAGTGCCTATGGCTACACCTTC. As protein: CQLDSAYGYTF.

The chain joins TRBV12-3 or TRBV12-4 to TRBJ1-5; the D gene is possibly TRBD1 (5 bases). The CDR3 has 15 amino acids. V gave up 0 bases and J gave up 6 bases, with 12 bases separating them. CDR3 sequence reads: CASSLALGGVQPQHF. Written as DNA, the CDR3 is TGTGCCAGCAGTTTAGCCCTTGGGGGGGTTCAGCCCCAGCATTTT.